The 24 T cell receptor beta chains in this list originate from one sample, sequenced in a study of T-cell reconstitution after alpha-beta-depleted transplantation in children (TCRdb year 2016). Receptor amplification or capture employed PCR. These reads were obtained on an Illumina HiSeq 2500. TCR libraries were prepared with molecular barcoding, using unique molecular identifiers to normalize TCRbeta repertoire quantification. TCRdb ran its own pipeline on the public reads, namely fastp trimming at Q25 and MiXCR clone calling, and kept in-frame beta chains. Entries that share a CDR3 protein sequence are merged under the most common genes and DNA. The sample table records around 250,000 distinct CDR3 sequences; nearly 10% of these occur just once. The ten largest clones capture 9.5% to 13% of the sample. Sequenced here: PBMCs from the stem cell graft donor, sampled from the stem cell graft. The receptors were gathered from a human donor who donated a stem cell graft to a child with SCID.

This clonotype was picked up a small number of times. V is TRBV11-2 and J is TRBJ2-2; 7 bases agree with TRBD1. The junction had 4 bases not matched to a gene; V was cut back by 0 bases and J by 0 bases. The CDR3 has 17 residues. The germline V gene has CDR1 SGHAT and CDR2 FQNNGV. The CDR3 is CASSLEVTGANTGELFF. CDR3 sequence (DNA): TGTGCCAGCAGCTTAGAAGTTACAGGGGCGAACACCGGGGAGCTGTTTTTT.

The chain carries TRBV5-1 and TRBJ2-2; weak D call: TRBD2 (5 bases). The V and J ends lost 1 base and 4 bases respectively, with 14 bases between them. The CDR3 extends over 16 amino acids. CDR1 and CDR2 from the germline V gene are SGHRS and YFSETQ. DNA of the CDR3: TGCGCCAGCAGCTTGTATCAGCGGAGCCCCACCGGGGAGCTGTTTTTT. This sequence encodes CASSLYQRSPTGELFF.

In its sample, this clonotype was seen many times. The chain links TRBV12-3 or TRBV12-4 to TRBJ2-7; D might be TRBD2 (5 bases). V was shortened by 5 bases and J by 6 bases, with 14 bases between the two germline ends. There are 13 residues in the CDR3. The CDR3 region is CASSGRHQSEQYF. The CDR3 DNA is TGTGCCAGCAGTGGGAGACATCAGTCCGAGCAGTACTTC.

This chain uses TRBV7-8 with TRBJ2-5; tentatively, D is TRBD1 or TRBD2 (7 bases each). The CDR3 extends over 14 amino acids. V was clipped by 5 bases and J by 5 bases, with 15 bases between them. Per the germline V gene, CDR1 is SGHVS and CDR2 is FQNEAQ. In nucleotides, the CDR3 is TGTGCCAGCAGCCCAGGGGGGGTTCGGGAGACCCAGTACTTC. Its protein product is CASSPGGVRETQYF.

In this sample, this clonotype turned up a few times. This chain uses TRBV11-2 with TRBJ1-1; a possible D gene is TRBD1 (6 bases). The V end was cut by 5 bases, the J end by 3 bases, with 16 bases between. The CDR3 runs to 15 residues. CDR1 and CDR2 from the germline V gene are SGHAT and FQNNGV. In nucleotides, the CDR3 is TGTGCCAGCAGCCCACGGGGGGGCGGGGACACTGAAGCTTTCTTT. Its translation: CASSPRGGGDTEAFF.

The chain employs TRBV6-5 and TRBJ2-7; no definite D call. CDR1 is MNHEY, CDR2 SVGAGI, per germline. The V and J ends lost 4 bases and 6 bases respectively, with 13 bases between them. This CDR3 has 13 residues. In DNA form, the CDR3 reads TGTGCCAGCAGTTCGACCGGTCCTGGCGAGCAGTACTTC. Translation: CASSSTGPGEQYF.

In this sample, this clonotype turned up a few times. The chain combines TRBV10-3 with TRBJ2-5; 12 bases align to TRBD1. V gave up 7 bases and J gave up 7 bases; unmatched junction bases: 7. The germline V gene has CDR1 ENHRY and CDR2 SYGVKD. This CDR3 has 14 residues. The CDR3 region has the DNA TGTGCCATCATGAGGGACAGGGGGCCCGGGACCCAGTACTTC. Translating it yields CAIMRDRGPGTQYF.

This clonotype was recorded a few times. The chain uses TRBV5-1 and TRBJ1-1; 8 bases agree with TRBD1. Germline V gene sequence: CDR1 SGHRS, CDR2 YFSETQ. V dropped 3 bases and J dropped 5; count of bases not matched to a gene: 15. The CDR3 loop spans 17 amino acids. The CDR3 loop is CASSSRHPTGVGTEAFF. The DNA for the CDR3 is TGCGCCAGCAGCTCACGACACCCGACAGGGGTAGGGACTGAAGCTTTCTTT.

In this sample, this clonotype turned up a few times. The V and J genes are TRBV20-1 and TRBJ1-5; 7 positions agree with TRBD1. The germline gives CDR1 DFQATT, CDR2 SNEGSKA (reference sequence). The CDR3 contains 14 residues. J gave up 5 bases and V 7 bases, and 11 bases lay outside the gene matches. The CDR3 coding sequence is TGCAGTGTCCCGGGGAGGGGGCTTGATCAGCCCCAGCATTTT. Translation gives CSVPGRGLDQPQHF.

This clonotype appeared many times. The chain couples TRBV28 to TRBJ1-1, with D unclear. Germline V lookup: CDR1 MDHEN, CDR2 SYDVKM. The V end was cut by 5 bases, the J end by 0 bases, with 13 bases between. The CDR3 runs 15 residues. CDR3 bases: TGTGCCAGCAGTATCCCATCTACAATGAACACTGAAGCTTTCTTT. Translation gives CASSIPSTMNTEAFF. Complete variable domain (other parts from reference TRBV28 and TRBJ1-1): DVKVTQSSRYLVKRTGEKVFLECVQDMDHENMFWYRQDPGLGLRLIYFSYDVKMKEKGDIPEGYSVSREKKERFSLILESASTNQTSMYLCASSIPSTMNTEAFFGQGTRLTVV.

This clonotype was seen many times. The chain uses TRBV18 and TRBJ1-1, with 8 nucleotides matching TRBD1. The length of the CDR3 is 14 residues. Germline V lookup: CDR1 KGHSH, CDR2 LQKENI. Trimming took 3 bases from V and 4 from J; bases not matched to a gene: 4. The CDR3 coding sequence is TGTGCCAGCTCACCCTCAACAGGGGGCACTGAAGCTTTCTTT. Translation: CASSPSTGGTEAFF. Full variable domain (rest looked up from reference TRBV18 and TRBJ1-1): NAGVMQNPRHLVRRRGQEARLRCSPMKGHSHVYWYRQLPEEGLKFMVYLQKENIIDESGMPKERFSAEFPKEGPSILRIQQVVRGDSAAYFCASSPSTGGTEAFFGQGTRLTVV.

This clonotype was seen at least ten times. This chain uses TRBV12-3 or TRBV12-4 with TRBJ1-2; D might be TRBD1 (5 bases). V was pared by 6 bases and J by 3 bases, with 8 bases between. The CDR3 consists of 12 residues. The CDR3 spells CASRGDYYGYTF. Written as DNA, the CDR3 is TGTGCCAGCAGGGGGGACTACTATGGCTACACCTTC.

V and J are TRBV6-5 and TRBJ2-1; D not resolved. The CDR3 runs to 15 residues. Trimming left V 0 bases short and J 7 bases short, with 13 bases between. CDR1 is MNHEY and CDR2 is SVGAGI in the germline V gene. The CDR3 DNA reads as TGTGCCAGCAGTTACTCGATCGATGGTCGGAATGAGCAGTTCTTC. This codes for CASSYSIDGRNEQFF.

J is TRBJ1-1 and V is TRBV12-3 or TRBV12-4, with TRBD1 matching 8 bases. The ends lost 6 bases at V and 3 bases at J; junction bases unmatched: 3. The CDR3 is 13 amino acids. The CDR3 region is CASRDRADTEAFF. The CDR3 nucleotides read TGTGCCAGCAGGGACAGGGCGGACACTGAAGCTTTCTTT.

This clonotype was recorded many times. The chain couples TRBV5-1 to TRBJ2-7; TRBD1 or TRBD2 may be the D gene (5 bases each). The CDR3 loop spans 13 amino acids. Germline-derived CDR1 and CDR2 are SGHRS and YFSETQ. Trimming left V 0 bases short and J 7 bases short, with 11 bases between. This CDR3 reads CASSLGQPGEQYF. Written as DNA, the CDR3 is TGCGCCAGCAGCTTGGGACAGCCGGGGGAGCAGTACTTC.

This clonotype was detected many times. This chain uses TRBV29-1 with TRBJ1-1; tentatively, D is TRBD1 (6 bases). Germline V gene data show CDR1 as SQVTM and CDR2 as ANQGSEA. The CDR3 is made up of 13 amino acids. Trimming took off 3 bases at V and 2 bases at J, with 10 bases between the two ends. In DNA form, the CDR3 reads TGCAGCGTTGACAGGGGTTTAAACACTGAAGCTTTCTTT. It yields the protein CSVDRGLNTEAFF.

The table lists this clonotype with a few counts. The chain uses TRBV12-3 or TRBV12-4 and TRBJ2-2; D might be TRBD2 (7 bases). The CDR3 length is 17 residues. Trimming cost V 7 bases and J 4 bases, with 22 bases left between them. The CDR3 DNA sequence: TGTGCCAGCAACCTAGCTATGGGGGGGCCGGGCACCGGGGAGCTGTTTTTT. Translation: CASNLAMGGPGTGELFF.

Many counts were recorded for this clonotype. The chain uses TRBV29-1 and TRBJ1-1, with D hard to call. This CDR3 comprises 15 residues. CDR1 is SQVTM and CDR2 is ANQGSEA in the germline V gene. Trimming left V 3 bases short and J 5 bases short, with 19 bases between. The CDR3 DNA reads TGCAGCGTTGACGATATGGGGAAAGTAACGACTGAAGCTTTCTTT. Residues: CSVDDMGKVTTEAFF.

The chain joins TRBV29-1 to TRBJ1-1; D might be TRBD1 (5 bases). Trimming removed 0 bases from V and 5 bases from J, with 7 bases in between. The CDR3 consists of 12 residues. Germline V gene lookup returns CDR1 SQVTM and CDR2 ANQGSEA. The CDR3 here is CSVEEEGTEAFF. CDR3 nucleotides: TGCAGCGTTGAAGAGGAGGGGACTGAAGCTTTCTTT. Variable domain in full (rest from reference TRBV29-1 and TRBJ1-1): SAVISQKPSRDICQRGTSLTIQCQVDSQVTMMFWYRQQPGQSLTLIATANQGSEATYESGFVIDKFPISRPNLTFSTLTVSNMSPEDSSIYLCSVEEEGTEAFFGQGTRLTVV.

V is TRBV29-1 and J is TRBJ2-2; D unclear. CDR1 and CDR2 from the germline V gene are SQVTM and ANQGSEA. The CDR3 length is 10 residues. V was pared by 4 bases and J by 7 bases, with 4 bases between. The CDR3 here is CSVGDGELFF. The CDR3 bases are TGCAGCGTTGGAGACGGGGAGCTGTTTTTT.

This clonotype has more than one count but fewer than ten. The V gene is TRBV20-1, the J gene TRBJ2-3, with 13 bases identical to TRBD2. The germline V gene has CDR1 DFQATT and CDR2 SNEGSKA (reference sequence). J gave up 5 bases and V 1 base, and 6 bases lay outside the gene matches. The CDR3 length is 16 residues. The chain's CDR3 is CSARATGLAGLDTQYF. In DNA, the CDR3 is TGCAGTGCTAGAGCGACGGGACTAGCGGGGTTAGATACGCAGTATTTT.

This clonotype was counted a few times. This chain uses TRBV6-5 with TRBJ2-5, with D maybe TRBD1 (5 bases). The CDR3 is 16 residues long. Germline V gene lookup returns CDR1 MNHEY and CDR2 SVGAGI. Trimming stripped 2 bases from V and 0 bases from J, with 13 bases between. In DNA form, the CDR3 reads TGTGCCAGCAGTTACGACAGAGGAAGGTACCAAGAGACCCAGTACTTC. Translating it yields CASSYDRGRYQETQYF.

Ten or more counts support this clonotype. CDR3 residues: CASSLAGGGTYEQYF. CDR3 nucleotide sequence: TGTGCCAGCAGCTTAGCTGGGGGTGGGACCTACGAGCAGTACTTC. The V gene is TRBV7-9, the J gene TRBJ2-7; D is possibly TRBD1 or TRBD2 (5 bases each). Per the germline V gene, CDR1 is SEHNR and CDR2 is FQNEAQ (reference sequence). The CDR3 is 15 residues long. V gave up 0 bases and J gave up 2 bases, with 11 bases separating them.

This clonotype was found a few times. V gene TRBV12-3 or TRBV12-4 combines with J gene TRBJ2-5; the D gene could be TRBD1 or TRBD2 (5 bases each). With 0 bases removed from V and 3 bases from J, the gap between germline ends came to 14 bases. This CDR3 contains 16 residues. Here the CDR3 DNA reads TGTGCCAGCAGTTTAGCGGGACGCCGGAACGAAGAGACCCAGTACTTC. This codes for CASSLAGRRNEETQYF.